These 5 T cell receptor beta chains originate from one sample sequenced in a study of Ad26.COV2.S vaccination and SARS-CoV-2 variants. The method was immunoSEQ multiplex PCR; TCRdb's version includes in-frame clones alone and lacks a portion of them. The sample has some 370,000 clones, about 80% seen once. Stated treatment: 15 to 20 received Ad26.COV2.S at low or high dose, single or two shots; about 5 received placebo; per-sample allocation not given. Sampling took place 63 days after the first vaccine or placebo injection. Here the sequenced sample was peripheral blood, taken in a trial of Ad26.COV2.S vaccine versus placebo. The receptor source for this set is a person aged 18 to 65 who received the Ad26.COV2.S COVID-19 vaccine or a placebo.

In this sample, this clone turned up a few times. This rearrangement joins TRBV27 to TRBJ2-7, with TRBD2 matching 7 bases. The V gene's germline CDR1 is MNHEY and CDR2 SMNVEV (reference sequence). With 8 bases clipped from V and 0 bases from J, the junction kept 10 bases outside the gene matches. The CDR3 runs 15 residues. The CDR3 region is CASASASGASYEQYF. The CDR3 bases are TGTGCCAGCGCCTCTGCTAGCGGCGCCTCCTACGAGCAGTACTTC.

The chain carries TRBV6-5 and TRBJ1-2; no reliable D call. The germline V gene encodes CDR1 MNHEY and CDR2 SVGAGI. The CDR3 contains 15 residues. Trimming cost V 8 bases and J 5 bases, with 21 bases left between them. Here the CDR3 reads CASGELGLTLYGYTF. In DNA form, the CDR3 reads TGTGCCAGCGGGGAACTTGGACTGACGCTATATGGCTACACCTTC.

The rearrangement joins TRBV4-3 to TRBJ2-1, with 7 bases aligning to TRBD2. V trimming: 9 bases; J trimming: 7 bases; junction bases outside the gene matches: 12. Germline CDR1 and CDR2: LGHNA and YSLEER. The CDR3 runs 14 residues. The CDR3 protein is CASGSAGDTNEQFF. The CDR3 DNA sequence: TGCGCCAGTGGCTCGGCGGGGGATACAAATGAGCAGTTCTTC.

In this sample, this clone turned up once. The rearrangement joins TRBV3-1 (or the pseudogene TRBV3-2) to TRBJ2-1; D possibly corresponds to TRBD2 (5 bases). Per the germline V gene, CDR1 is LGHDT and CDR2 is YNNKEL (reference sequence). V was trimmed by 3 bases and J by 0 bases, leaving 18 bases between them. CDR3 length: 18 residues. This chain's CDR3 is CASSQPRGAASSYNEQFF. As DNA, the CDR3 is TGTGCCAGCAGCCAGCCCCGGGGTGCGGCGAGCTCCTACAATGAGCAGTTCTTC.

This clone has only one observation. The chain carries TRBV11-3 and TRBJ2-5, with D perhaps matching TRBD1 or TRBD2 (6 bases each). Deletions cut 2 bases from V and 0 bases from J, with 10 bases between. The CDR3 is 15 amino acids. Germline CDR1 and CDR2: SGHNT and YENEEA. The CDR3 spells CASSLYRDYQETQYF. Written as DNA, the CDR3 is TGTGCCAGCAGCTTATACAGGGACTACCAAGAGACCCAGTACTTC.